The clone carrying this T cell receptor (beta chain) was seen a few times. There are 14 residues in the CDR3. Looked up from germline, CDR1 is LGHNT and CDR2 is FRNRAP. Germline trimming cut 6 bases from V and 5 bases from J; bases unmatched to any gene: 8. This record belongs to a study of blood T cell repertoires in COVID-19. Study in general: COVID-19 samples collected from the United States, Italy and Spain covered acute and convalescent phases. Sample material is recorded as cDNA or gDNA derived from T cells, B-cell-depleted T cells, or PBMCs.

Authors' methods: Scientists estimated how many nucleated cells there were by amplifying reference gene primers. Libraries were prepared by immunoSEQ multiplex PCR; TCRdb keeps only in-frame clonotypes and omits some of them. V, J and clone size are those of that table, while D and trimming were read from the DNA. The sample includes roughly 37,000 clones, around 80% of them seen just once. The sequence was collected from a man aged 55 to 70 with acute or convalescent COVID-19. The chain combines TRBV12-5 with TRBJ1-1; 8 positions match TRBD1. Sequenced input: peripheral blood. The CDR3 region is CASGPRTGSTEAFF. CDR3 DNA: TGTGCTAGTGGACCGAGGACAGGGAGTACTGAAGCTTTCTTT.